This entry lists 14 T cell receptor beta chains sequenced from one sample in a study of blood T cell repertoires in COVID-19. The table came from immunoSEQ multiplex PCR; TCRdb's copy has only in-frame clones and leaves some out. The sample records approximately 290,000 clones, approximately 90% being singletons. Sequencing was performed on peripheral blood. These receptors all stem from a young man with acute or convalescent COVID-19.

This clone was observed a handful of times. The V gene is TRBV5-4, the J gene TRBJ1-2, with TRBD1 identical over 8 bases. CDR3 length equals 14 residues. Germline V gene lookup returns CDR1 SGHNT and CDR2 YYREEE (reference sequence). V lost 3 bases to trimming and J lost 8 bases; unmatched junction nucleotides: 9. The CDR3 reads CASSSGTGLGGYTF. The CDR3 nucleotides read TGTGCCAGCAGCTCCGGGACAGGCTTGGGAGGCTACACCTTC.

This chain connects TRBV12-3 or TRBV12-4 to TRBJ1-5; a weak D match, TRBD1 (5 bases). V lost 7 bases, J lost 2 bases, and 6 bases lay in between. There are 12 residues in the CDR3. CDR3 protein: CASTRGNQPQHF. The CDR3 DNA is TGTGCCAGCACCAGGGGCAATCAGCCCCAGCATTTT.

The chain uses TRBV28 and TRBJ2-5; 7 bases agree with TRBD1. The CDR3 length is 16 residues. Germline V lookup: CDR1 MDHEN, CDR2 SYDVKM. V shed 6 bases, J shed 5 bases, and the junction held 15 bases outside the gene matches. The CDR3 loop reads CASSPTTGEPRETQYF. In DNA form, the CDR3 reads TGTGCCAGCAGCCCAACCACAGGGGAACCCCGGGAGACCCAGTACTTC.

The chain joins TRBV6-1 to TRBJ2-7, with TRBD1 matching 11 bases. Germline V gene sequence: CDR1 MNHNS, CDR2 SASEGT. Trimming removed 2 bases from V and 5 bases from J; junction bases left unmatched: 11. The CDR3 covers 17 residues. CDR3 residues: CASSELPPGQGGHEQYF. The DNA for the CDR3 is TGTGCCAGCAGTGAACTGCCACCGGGACAGGGGGGCCACGAGCAGTACTTC.

This chain joins TRBV19 and TRBJ2-1; 7 positions match TRBD2. CDR1 and CDR2 (germline): LNHDA, SQIVND (reference sequence). V lost 4 bases to trimming and J lost 9 bases; unmatched junction nucleotides: 15. The CDR3 runs 16 residues. CDR3 sequence (DNA): TGTGCCAGTAGTAAAGAAAGACTAGCCCCGTACTCTGAGCAGTTCTTC. The encoded protein is CASSKERLAPYSEQFF.

The V and J genes are TRBV19 and TRBJ2-7; TRBD2 agrees at 15 bases. The CDR3 runs to 17 residues. CDR1 LNHDA and CDR2 SQIVND come from the germline V gene (reference sequence). V lost 5 bases and J lost 6; bases outside the gene matches: 11. CDR3 nucleotides: TGTGCCAGTAGTGGTCCCGGGACTAGCGGGAGGAGGCGCGAGCAGTACTTC. It codes for CASSGPGTSGRRREQYF. Combining the CDR3 with reference TRBV19 and TRBJ2-7 gives the whole variable domain DGGITQSPKYLFRKEGQNVTLSCEQNLNHDAMYWYRQDPGQGLRLIYYSQIVNDFQKGDIAEGYSVSREKKESFPLTVTSAQKNPTAFYLCASSGPGTSGRRREQYFGPGTRLTVT.

The chain is built from TRBV19 and TRBJ1-1; the D gene is possibly TRBD1 (6 bases). The CDR3 has 15 amino acids. The V and J ends lost 6 bases and 0 bases respectively, with 14 bases between them. Germline CDR1 LNHDA, CDR2 SQIVND (reference sequence). CDR3 nucleotides: TGTGCCAGTAGCACGACAGGACCGTTGAACACTGAAGCTTTCTTT. Protein product: CASSTTGPLNTEAFF.

J is TRBJ2-1 and V is TRBV28; 12 bases are a match to TRBD2. This CDR3 spans 19 amino acids. Germline lookup yields CDR1 MDHEN and CDR2 SYDVKM. V shed 2 bases, J shed 0 bases, and the junction held 8 bases outside the gene matches. In DNA, the CDR3 is TGTGCCAGCAGTTTAGGGGGACTAGCGGGTAGAAGCTCCTACAATGAGCAGTTCTTC. Translation gives CASSLGGLAGRSSYNEQFF. Variable domain in full (rest from reference TRBV28 and TRBJ2-1): DVKVTQSSRYLVKRTGEKVFLECVQDMDHENMFWYRQDPGLGLRLIYFSYDVKMKEKGDIPEGYSVSREKKERFSLILESASTNQTSMYLCASSLGGLAGRSSYNEQFFGPGTRLTVL.

This clone turned up a few times. The chain recombines TRBV5-1 with TRBJ1-6; TRBD1 aligns across 10 bases. CDR1 SGHRS and CDR2 YFSETQ come from the germline V gene. V was clipped by 4 bases and J by 8 bases; unmatched bases: 6. The CDR3 contains 15 residues. The DNA of the CDR3 is TGCGCCAGCAGCGTGGGACAGGGGTGGGATTCACCCCTCCACTTT. As protein: CASSVGQGWDSPLHF. The full variable domain, in which reference TRBV5-1 and TRBJ1-6 provide the parts outside the CDR3, is KAGVTQTPRYLIKTRGQQVTLSCSPISGHRSVSWYQQTPGQGLQFLFEYFSETQRNKGNFPGRFSGRQFSNSRSEMNVSTLELGDSALYLCASSVGQGWDSPLHFGNGTRLTVT.

This clone was seen a single time. This chain connects TRBV28 to TRBJ1-2; no definite D call. The CDR3 covers 11 residues. Germline lookup yields CDR1 MDHEN and CDR2 SYDVKM. V lost 7 bases, J lost 4 bases, and 7 bases lay in between. CDR3 coding DNA: TGTGCCAGCACCTCCTCCTATGGCTACACCTTC. This gives the protein CASTSSYGYTF.

The rearrangement joins TRBV28 to TRBJ1-3; D possibly corresponds to TRBD1 (5 bases). V lost 8 bases to trimming and J lost 4 bases, with 15 bases between them. The CDR3 is 14 residues long. Germline V lookup: CDR1 MDHEN, CDR2 SYDVKM. The CDR3, as DNA: TGTGCCAGCGTCCTCGGGGGTTCGGGAAACACCATATATTTT. The encoded protein is CASVLGGSGNTIYF.

The rearrangement links TRBV9 to TRBJ2-1, with 8 bases that match TRBD1. Germline values: CDR1 SGDLS, CDR2 YYNGEE. Unmatched junction bases numbered 11, after V lost 0 bases and J lost 3 bases. The CDR3 sequence is 18 residues long. CDR3 sequence: CASSVDDRGPSDYNEQFF. The CDR3 nucleotides read TGTGCCAGCAGCGTAGATGACAGGGGCCCCTCCGACTACAATGAGCAGTTCTTC.

Note on this clone: One junction end disagrees with the germline gene, perhaps due to a read error. The chain uses TRBV9 and TRBJ1-2, with D perhaps TRBD1 (5 bases). CDR3 length equals 12 residues. The germline CDR1 and CDR2 sequences are SGDLS and YYNGEE. The CDR3 reads CASTPWQGRISF. CDR3 DNA sequence: TGTGCCAGCACCCCGTGGCAGGGAAGGATTAGCTTC.

This chain connects TRBV6-1 to TRBJ1-3; 11 bases are shared with TRBD1. With V trimmed by 1 base and J by 9 bases, 2 bases remained unmatched. CDR1 MNHNS and CDR2 SASEGT come from the germline V gene. The CDR3 contains 14 residues. The CDR3 loop is CASSEGDRGSTIYF. The CDR3 nucleotides are TGTGCCAGCAGTGAAGGGGACAGGGGGTCCACCATATATTTT.